Below, one TCR beta chain is given with its context. The data were obtained in a study of blood T cell repertoires in COVID-19. This CDR3 has 13 amino acids. Germline V lookup: CDR1 ENHRY, CDR2 SYGVKD. Trimming at V came to 6 bases and at J to 6 bases, leaving 6 bases not matched to a gene. Per the original methods: Cell counts per sample came from amplifying reference gene primers. Produced via immunoSEQ multiplex PCR; TCRdb's table is partial and in-frame only. D and trimming were read from the DNA, whereas the V and J calls and clone size are those reported in that table. The sample consists of about 120,000 clones, about four fifths of them appearing once.

The specimen was peripheral blood. V and J are TRBV10-3 and TRBJ2-7, with 9 positions matching TRBD1. The TCR originated in a human donor in a cohort sampled during active COVID-19. The CDR3 reads CAIRRTGEGEQYF. As DNA, the CDR3 is TGTGCCATCAGGAGGACAGGGGAGGGCGAGCAGTACTTC.